The 5 T cell receptor beta chains listed next were all sequenced from one sample in a study of shared clonotypes between healthy human individuals. The protocol was immunoSEQ multiplex PCR, while the TCRdb copy is restricted to in-frame clones and leaves out a portion. Among about 530,000 clones listed, about 79% were seen once. The sequenced sample consisted of PBMCs. The receptors here all came from a woman aged 40 to 49 in good health. Some clones in this sample may be carry-over from other donors' samples.

This clone was observed many times. The genes are TRBV10-2 and TRBJ1-4, with unresolved D. This CDR3 is 12 amino acids long. Germline V gives CDR1 WSHSY, CDR2 SAAADI. Trimming pared 0 bases from V and 8 bases from J, leaving 4 bases between. Here the CDR3 DNA reads TGCGCCAGCAGTGAGTCGAAAGAAAAACTGTTTTTT. This sequence encodes CASSESKEKLFF.

This clone was seen at least ten times. The rearrangement uses TRBV6-5 and TRBJ2-7; TRBD2 matches at 8 bases. The CDR3 covers 15 residues. Germline CDR1 reads MNHEY; CDR2 reads SVGAGI. V shed 6 bases and J 4 bases; nucleotides not matched to a gene: 11. The CDR3, as DNA: TGTGCCAGCAGCTCCCGGGAGGGTCGGAGATACGAGCAGTACTTC. It translates to CASSSREGRRYEQYF.

The J gene is TRBJ2-3, the V gene TRBV9; 7 bases fit TRBD1. The CDR3 spans 14 residues. Losses at the gene ends were 0 bases for V and 5 bases for J; bases not matched to a gene: 3. Germline-derived CDR1 and CDR2 are SGDLS and YYNGEE. The CDR3 loop is CASSVGGGQDTQYF. In DNA, the CDR3 is TGTGCCAGCAGCGTAGGAGGGGGCCAAGATACGCAGTATTTT.

The chain couples TRBV15 to TRBJ2-2; 7 bases align to TRBD1. V trimming: 6 bases; J trimming: 1 base; junction bases outside the gene matches: 11. CDR3 length: 17 amino acids. Germline CDR1 LNHNV, CDR2 YYDKDF (reference sequence). Here the CDR3 reads CATSRAIGTVNTGELFF. As DNA, the CDR3 is TGTGCCACCAGTAGGGCGATTGGGACAGTGAACACCGGGGAGCTGTTTTTT.

This clone was detected ten times or more. V and J are TRBV5-1 and TRBJ2-1, with D perhaps matching TRBD1 or TRBD2 (6 bases each). CDR1 SGHRS and CDR2 YFSETQ come from the germline V gene. The CDR3 is 13 residues long. The ends were cut back, 8 bases at V and 9 bases at J, with 18 bases in the middle. CDR3: CASEERGGSEQFF. The CDR3, as DNA: TGCGCCAGTGAGGAGCGAGGGGGGAGTGAGCAGTTCTTC.